This TCR beta chain was sequenced for a study of blood T cell repertoires in COVID-19. Study summary: From T cells, B-cell-depleted T cells, or PBMCs came the material, which was cDNA or gDNA.

Some clones are missing from TCRdb's copy, which holds only in-frame ones; the method was immunoSEQ multiplex PCR. The data show over 200,000 clones, approximately 84% seen once. The CDR3 runs to 13 residues. Germline loops: CDR1 SGHTA, CDR2 FQGNSA. The ends lost 8 bases at V and 3 bases at J; junction bases unmatched: 7. This receptor was obtained from a man aged 40-55 years with active or convalescent COVID-19. The chain has TRBV7-2 and TRBJ2-7; 7 bases align to TRBD1. The sequenced sample was peripheral blood. The CDR3 DNA reads as TGTGCCAGCCTGAAGAACAGGGGCTACGAGCAGTACTTC. This translates into CASLKNRGYEQYF. Variable domain in full (rest from reference TRBV7-2 and TRBJ2-7): GAGVSQSPSNKVTEKGKDVELRCDPISGHTALYWYRQSLGQGLEFLIYFQGNSAPDKSGLPSDRFSAERTGGSVSTLTIQRTQQEDSAVYLCASLKNRGYEQYFGPGTRLTVT.